These 5 T cell receptor beta chains originate from one sample sequenced in a study of cytomegalovirus exposure and HLA in healthy donors. The PCR had 60 Vbeta and 13 Jbeta primers. The table came from immunoSEQ multiplex PCR; TCRdb's copy has only in-frame clones and leaves some out. Recorded for this sample: about 110,000 clones. Input material: PBMCs. These receptors came from a man aged 25 to 40 in good health and CMV-seronegative.

The chain has TRBV5-1 and TRBJ1-4; 9 nucleotides match TRBD1. The CDR3 is made up of 15 amino acids. CDR1 is SGHRS, CDR2 YFSETQ, per germline. V gave up 2 bases and J gave up 7 bases; unmatched junction bases: 6. CDR3 residues: CASSFTGGAREKLFF. The CDR3 bases are TGCGCCAGCAGCTTTACAGGGGGCGCACGTGAAAAACTGTTTTTT.

V gene TRBV7-9 combines with J gene TRBJ1-2; no clear D. This CDR3 has 14 residues. Trimming pared 3 bases from V and 4 bases from J, leaving 12 bases between. The V gene's germline CDR1 is SEHNR and CDR2 FQNEAQ (reference sequence). The CDR3 nucleotides are TGTGCCAGCAGCTTCCCACCAGGTTTCTATGGCTACACCTTC. It specifies CASSFPPGFYGYTF.

V and J are TRBV29-1 and TRBJ1-2; D perhaps matches TRBD1 (6 bases). From germline, CDR1 is SQVTM and CDR2 ANQGSEA. The CDR3 has 14 residues. The V and J ends lost 7 bases and 2 bases respectively, with 17 bases between them. In DNA form, the CDR3 reads TGCAGCGCCAGAGGACAGCGAGGGAACTATGGCTACACCTTC. Protein: CSARGQRGNYGYTF.

The rearrangement joins TRBV7-2 to TRBJ2-5; 14 bases line up with TRBD2. V gave up 2 bases and J gave up 5 bases; unmatched junction bases: 7. The germline V gene has CDR1 SGHTA and CDR2 FQGNSA. The CDR3 sequence is 17 residues long. CDR3 bases: TGTGCCAGCAGCTTATTCCTGACTAGCGGGGGGGCTGAGACCCAGTACTTC. As protein: CASSLFLTSGGAETQYF.

This chain uses TRBV28 with TRBJ1-1, with D unresolved. Trimming took 4 bases from V and 6 from J, leaving 18 bases between them. The CDR3 extends over 15 amino acids. Germline loops: CDR1 MDHEN, CDR2 SYDVKM. As DNA, the CDR3 is TGTGCCAGCAGTTCCCGCGGGGAGAGAGCCGCTGAAGCTTTCTTT. Translated: CASSSRGERAAEAFF.